The text below deals with one T cell receptor (beta chain). What it binds is unknown. The data derive from a study of T cell repertoires in cytomegalovirus infection. Study-level information: Indications came from public TCR beta signatures; they pointed to CMV infection and to a matching HLA type. Overall study findings and caveats: Using cumulative public TCR beta family frequency, the authors identified those who carried CMV together with the relevant HLA. Clonotypes of TCR beta that were HLA-C-restricted and CMV-specific dominated the ex vivo response.

Germline CDR1 MDHEN, CDR2 SYDVKM. The V gene lost 5 bases and the J gene lost 8 bases, with 21 bases spanning the gap. This CDR3 has 16 residues. TCRdb itself ran the reads through MiXCR, one entry per CDR3 protein. The sample yields fewer than 300,000 distinct CDR3 sequences, around 25% seen once. Material for sequencing was PBMCs. The chain joins TRBV28 to TRBJ2-2, with D uncertain. The sequence came from a human donor in good health (CMV status not recorded). Some clones in this sample may be carry-over from other donors' samples. CDR3 in amino acids: CASSPLNAVMEGELFF. CDR3 sequence (DNA): TGTGCCAGCAGTCCCCTAAACGCAGTGATGGAAGGGGAGCTGTTTTTT.